The text below deals with one T cell receptor beta chain. The sample is drawn from a study of control samples from healthy donors and cancer patients. Here immunoSEQ multiplex PCR was the method, and the copy in TCRdb shows in-frame clones only, minus some. The sample yields roughly 76,000 clones, roughly 94% seen once. Germline V gene sequence: CDR1 LNHDA, CDR2 SQIVND (reference sequence). J gave up 10 bases and V 3 bases, and 10 bases lay outside the gene matches. This CDR3 has 14 amino acids. This TCR came from a woman aged 18-29 years in good health. The chain employs TRBV19 and TRBJ1-2, with 8 bases lining up with TRBD1. Sequenced input: blood. CDR3 sequence: CASSMVSGGSVYTF. CDR3 bases: TGTGCCAGTAGTATGGTGTCAGGGGGCAGTGTCTACACCTTC. Looking up the rest from reference TRBV19 and TRBJ1-2 gives the full variable domain: DGGITQSPKYLFRKEGQNVTLSCEQNLNHDAMYWYRQDPGQGLRLIYYSQIVNDFQKGDIAEGYSVSREKKESFPLTVTSAQKNPTAFYLCASSMVSGGSVYTFGSGTRLTVV.